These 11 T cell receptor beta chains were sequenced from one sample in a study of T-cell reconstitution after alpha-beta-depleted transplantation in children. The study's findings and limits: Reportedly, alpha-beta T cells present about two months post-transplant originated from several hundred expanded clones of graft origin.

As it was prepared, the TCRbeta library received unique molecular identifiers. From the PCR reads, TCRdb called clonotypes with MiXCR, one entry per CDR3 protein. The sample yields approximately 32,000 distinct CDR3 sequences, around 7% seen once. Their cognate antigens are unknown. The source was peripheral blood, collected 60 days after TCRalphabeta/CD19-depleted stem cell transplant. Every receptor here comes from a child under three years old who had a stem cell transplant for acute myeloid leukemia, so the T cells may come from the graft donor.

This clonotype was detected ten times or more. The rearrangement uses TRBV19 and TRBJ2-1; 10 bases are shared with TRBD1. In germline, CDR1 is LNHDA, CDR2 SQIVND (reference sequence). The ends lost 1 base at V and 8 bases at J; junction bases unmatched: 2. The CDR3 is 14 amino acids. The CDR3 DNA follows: TGTGCCAGTAGTATAGTGGGGACAGGGGATGAGCAGTTCTTC. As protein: CASSIVGTGDEQFF. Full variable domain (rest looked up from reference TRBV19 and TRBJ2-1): DGGITQSPKYLFRKEGQNVTLSCEQNLNHDAMYWYRQDPGQGLRLIYYSQIVNDFQKGDIAEGYSVSREKKESFPLTVTSAQKNPTAFYLCASSIVGTGDEQFFGPGTRLTVL.

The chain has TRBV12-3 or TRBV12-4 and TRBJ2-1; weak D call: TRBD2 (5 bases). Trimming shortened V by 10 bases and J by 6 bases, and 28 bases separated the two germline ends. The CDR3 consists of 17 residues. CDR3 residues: CAICPSPRILAGNEQFF. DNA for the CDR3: TGTGCCATCTGTCCCTCACCCCGTATCCTAGCTGGCAATGAGCAGTTCTTC.

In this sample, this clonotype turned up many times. CDR3 coding DNA: TGCGCCAGCAGCCAAGATTCGGGAAGAGGGGGCAATGAGCAGTTCTTC. Translation gives CASSQDSGRGGNEQFF. This chain uses TRBV4-3 with TRBJ2-1; weak D call: TRBD1 (6 bases). CDR3 length: 16 residues. With 0 bases removed from V and 6 bases from J, the gap between germline ends came to 15 bases. Germline V lookup: CDR1 LGHNA, CDR2 YSLEER.

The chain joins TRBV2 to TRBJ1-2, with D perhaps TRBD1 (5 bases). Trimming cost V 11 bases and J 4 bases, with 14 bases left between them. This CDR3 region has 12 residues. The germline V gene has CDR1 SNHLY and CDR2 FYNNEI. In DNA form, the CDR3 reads TGTGCCTTCAGTTTGGGGGTCTATGGCTACACCTTC. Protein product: CAFSLGVYGYTF.

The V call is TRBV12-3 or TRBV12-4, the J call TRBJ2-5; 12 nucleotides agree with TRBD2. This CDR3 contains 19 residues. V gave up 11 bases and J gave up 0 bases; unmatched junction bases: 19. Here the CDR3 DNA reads TGTGCCCGCTGTACCGGACTAGCGGGAAGGACTGGGCACCAAGAGACCCAGTACTTC. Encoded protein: CARCTGLAGRTGHQETQYF.

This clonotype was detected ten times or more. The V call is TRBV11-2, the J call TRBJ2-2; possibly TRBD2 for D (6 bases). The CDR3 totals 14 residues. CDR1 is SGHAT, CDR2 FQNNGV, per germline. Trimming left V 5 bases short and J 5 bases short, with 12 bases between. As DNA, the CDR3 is TGTGCCAGCAGCCCCGGAGGGCGGACCGGGGAGCTGTTTTTT. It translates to CASSPGGRTGELFF.

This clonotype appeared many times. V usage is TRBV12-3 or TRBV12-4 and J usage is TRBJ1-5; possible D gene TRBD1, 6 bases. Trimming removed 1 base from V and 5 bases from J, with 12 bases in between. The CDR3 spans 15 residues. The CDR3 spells CASSLEGGFYQPQHF. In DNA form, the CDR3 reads TGTGCCAGCAGTTTAGAGGGGGGGTTCTATCAGCCCCAGCATTTT.

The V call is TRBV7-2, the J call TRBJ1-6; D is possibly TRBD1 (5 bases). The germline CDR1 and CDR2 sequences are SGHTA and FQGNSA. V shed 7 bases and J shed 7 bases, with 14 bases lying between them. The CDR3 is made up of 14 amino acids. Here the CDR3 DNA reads TGTGCCAGCACGGCGGGACTCCGAAATTCACCCCTCCACTTT. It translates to CASTAGLRNSPLHF.

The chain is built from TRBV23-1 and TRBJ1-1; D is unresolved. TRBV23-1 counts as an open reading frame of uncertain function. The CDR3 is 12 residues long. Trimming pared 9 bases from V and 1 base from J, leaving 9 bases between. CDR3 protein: CARRGPNTEAFF. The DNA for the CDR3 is TGCGCCAGACGAGGGCCGAACACTGAAGCTTTCTTT.

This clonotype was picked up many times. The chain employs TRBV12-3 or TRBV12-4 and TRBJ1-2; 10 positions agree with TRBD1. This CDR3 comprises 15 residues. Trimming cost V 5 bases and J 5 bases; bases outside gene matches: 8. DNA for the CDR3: TGTGCCAGCAGTCCCCCCGGGACAGGGGTATATGGCTACACCTTC. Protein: CASSPPGTGVYGYTF.

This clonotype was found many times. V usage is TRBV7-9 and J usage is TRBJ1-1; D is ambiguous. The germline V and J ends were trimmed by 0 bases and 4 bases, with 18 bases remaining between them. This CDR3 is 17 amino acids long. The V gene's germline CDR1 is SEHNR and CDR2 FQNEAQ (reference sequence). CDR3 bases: TGTGCCAGCAGCTTAGCCCCGGGCAGGAGGTTGGGCACTGAAGCTTTCTTT. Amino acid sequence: CASSLAPGRRLGTEAFF.